The T cell receptor beta chain described here comes from a study of cytomegalovirus exposure and HLA in healthy donors. General study results and limits: The authors later linked a missense DCLRE1C variant to TCR beta V- and J-gene trimming.

V was cut by 6 bases and J by 3 bases, with 14 bases left in between. This CDR3 has 14 residues. Germline loops: CDR1 MDHEN, CDR2 SYDVKM. The PCR had 60 Vbeta and 13 Jbeta primers. Per the original methods: Later, 65 million to 85 million unique TCR beta chains were counted in an analysis, and roughly 10 million of them were shared. Profiled with immunoSEQ multiplex PCR; TCRdb holds only in-frame clones, not every one. V and J calls plus clone size are reproduced from that table; the DNA served to infer D and trimming. In the table there are 95,000 to 150,000 clones, just over 15% of which are singletons. As regards this clone: Its antigen is unidentified.

This TCR derives from a woman aged 18-29 years in good health and CMV-seronegative. Sample: PBMCs. This rearrangement joins TRBV28 to TRBJ1-1; no firm D call. As DNA, the CDR3 is TGTGCCAGCAGCCTCGGATCAGGATACACTGAAGCTTTCTTT. Protein product: CASSLGSGYTEAFF.